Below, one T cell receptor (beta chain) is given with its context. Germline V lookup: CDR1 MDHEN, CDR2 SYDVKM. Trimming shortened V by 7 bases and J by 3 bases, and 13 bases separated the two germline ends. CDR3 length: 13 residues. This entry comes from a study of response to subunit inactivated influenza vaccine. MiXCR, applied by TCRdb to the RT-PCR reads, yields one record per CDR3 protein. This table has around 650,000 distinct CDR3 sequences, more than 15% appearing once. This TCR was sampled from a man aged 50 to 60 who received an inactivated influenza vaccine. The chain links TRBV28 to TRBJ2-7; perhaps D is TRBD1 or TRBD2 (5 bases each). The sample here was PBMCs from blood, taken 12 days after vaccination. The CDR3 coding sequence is TGTGCCAGCACGTCGGGGCCTTACTACGAGCAGTACTTC. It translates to CASTSGPYYEQYF.